These T cell receptor beta chains were read from a single sample in a study of technical replicates of blood from four donors. Generated by immunoSEQ multiplex PCR, the TCRdb table keeps only in-frame clones and is missing some. This sample has around 50,000 clones; 95% to 96% occur once, and the top ten carry 0.39%. Sequencing was carried out using T cells isolated from PBMCs. The receptors shown here come from a human donor in good health. Each CDR3 is given with its conserved first and last residue. Fields, in order: D gene, clone size, J gene, V gene, CDR3 DNA, CDR3 protein. The D gene is left open where the match is weak. For some rows the clone size is stated as once, few or many, or as a class when expanded; others skip it.

D: -; size: -; J: TRBJ1-2; V: TRBV20-1; DNA: TGCAGTGCTAGTAAAGGGGAAAGCTACACCTTC; CDR3: CSASKGESYTF
D: -; size: -; J: TRBJ2-7; V: TRBV5-4; DNA: TGTGCCAGCAGCTTGGGTGACAGTACCTACGAGCAGTACTTC; CDR3: CASSLGDSTYEQYF
D: -; size: -; J: TRBJ2-1; V: TRBV4-1; DNA: TGCGCCAGCAGCCAAGACAGGGGCCACTACAATGAGCAGTTCTTC; CDR3: CASSQDRGHYNEQFF
D: -; size: -; J: TRBJ2-5; V: TRBV4-1; DNA: TGCGCCAGCAGCCAACTAACGGGGGGCGTGCGGTACTTC; CDR3: CASSQLTGGVRYF
D: TRBD2; size: -; J: TRBJ2-1; V: TRBV7-8; DNA: TGTGCCAGCAGCTTAGTAGGGGTACTAGCGGGAGAGAATGAGCAGTTCTTC; CDR3: CASSLVGVLAGENEQFF
D: -; size: -; J: TRBJ2-1; V: TRBV28; DNA: TGTGCCAGCAGTTCCTCTCCTGAGCAGTTCTTC; CDR3: CASSSSPEQFF
D: -; size: -; J: TRBJ2-2; V: TRBV9; DNA: TGTGCCAGCAGCCCAACCCCAGTCACCGGGGAGCTGTTTTTT; CDR3: CASSPTPVTGELFF
D: TRBD1; size: -; J: TRBJ2-7; V: TRBV6-1; DNA: TGTGCCAGCAGTGCCCGACAGGGGAATTACGAGCAGTACTTC; CDR3: CASSARQGNYEQYF
D: -; size: -; J: TRBJ1-1; V: TRBV4-1; DNA: TGCGCCAGCAGCCAAGGGGGCGCACACACTGAAGCTTTCTTT; CDR3: CASSQGGAHTEAFF
D: TRBD1; size: -; J: TRBJ1-5; V: TRBV6-5; DNA: TGTGCCAGCAGACAGGGGGATAGCAATCAGCCCCAGCATTTT; CDR3: CASRQGDSNQPQHF
D: TRBD1; size: -; J: TRBJ2-5; V: TRBV7-9; DNA: TGTGCCAGCAGCTTACGGGACAGGACGGAGACCCAGTACTTC; CDR3: CASSLRDRTETQYF
D: -; size: -; J: TRBJ2-7; V: TRBV7-9; DNA: TGTGCCAGCAGCCCCGACTTCTACGAGCAGTACTTC; CDR3: CASSPDFYEQYF
D: -; size: -; J: TRBJ2-1; V: TRBV7-2; DNA: TGTGCCAGCAGCTCCAGGGGGACTAGCTCCTACAATGAGCAGTTCTTC; CDR3: CASSSRGTSSYNEQFF
D: -; size: -; J: TRBJ2-3; V: TRBV5-1; DNA: TGCGCCAGCAGCTTGGACTACCTGACAGATACGCAGTATTTT; CDR3: CASSLDYLTDTQYF
D: TRBD2; size: -; J: TRBJ2-1; V: TRBV5-1; DNA: TGCGCCAGCAGCATTACTAGCGGTTCCTACAATGAGCAGTTCTTC; CDR3: CASSITSGSYNEQFF
D: -; size: once; J: TRBJ2-2; V: TRBV7-9; DNA: TGTGCCAGCAGCCGACAGAACACCGGGGAGCTGTTTTTT; CDR3: CASSRQNTGELFF
D: TRBD1; size: -; J: TRBJ1-2; V: TRBV30; DNA: TGTGCCTGGTCAGGGGGCGCCGGCTACACCTTC; CDR3: CAWSGGAGYTF